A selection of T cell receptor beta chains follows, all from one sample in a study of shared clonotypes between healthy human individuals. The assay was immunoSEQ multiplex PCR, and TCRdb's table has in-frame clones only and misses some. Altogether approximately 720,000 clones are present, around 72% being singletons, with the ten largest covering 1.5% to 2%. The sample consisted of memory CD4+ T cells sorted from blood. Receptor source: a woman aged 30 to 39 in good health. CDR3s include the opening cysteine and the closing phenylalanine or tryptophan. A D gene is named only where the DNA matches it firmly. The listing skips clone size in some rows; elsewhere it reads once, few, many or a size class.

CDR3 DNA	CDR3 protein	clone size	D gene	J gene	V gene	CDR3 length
TGCGCCAGCAGCCAGGGACTAGCGGACCACAATGAGCAGTTCTTC	CASSQGLADHNEQFF	.	TRBD2	TRBJ2-1	TRBV5-1	15
TGTGCCAGCATGGACTCCAGCAGGGCGTTCTATGGCTACACCTTC	CASMDSSRAFYGYTF	.	.	TRBJ1-2	TRBV2	15
TGTGCCAGTAGTGCCGACTACGCCTCCTACGAGCAGTACTTC	CASSADYASYEQYF	many	.	TRBJ2-7	TRBV19	14
TGTGCCAGCAGGCTACAGGGGACGAATGGCTACACCTTC	CASRLQGTNGYTF	.	TRBD1	TRBJ1-2	TRBV6-4	13
TGCGCCAGCACCCAAAACGGGTTACCGGACTATGGCTACACCTTC	CASTQNGLPDYGYTF	few	.	TRBJ1-2	TRBV5-1	15
TGTGCCAGCTCACCGGAACTCAAGTACGAGCAGTACTTC	CASSPELKYEQYF	.	.	TRBJ2-7	TRBV18	13
TGCGCCAGCACGGCGGGGACCGCTGGAAACACCATATATTTT	CASTAGTAGNTIYF	.	.	TRBJ1-3	TRBV5-1	14
TGTGCCAGCAGTTCCGCTGGACAGGGAAATGAAAAACTGTTTTTT	CASSSAGQGNEKLFF	many	TRBD1	TRBJ1-4	TRBV28	15
TGTGCCAGCAGCCCCCGCCGGGACACCCGCGGGGGTGCGGACACTGAAGCTTTCTTT	CASSPRRDTRGGADTEAFF	.	.	TRBJ1-1	TRBV7-6	19
TGTGCCTGGGGGGCCACAGATACGCAGTATTTT	CAWGATDTQYF	once	.	TRBJ2-3	TRBV30	11
TGCGCCAGCAGCTTGGCCACAGGATCTGGAAACACCATATATTTT	CASSLATGSGNTIYF	.	.	TRBJ1-3	TRBV5-1	15
TGCGCCAGCAGCCAGAGGACAGAATCCCCCTACGAGCAGTACTTC	CASSQRTESPYEQYF	.	.	TRBJ2-7	TRBV4-1	15
TGTGCCAGCAGCCAAGAAGGTCCGGGGACCGGGGAGCTGTTTTTT	CASSQEGPGTGELFF	.	.	TRBJ2-2	TRBV4-2	15
TGTGCCAGCAGTCTGACTAGCGGGAGAAATGAGACCCAGTACTTC	CASSLTSGRNETQYF	.	TRBD2	TRBJ2-5	TRBV28	15
TGTGCCATCAGTGATCAAGGACAGGGGGATGGCTACACCTTC	CAISDQGQGDGYTF	.	TRBD1	TRBJ1-2	TRBV10-3	14
TGCGCCAGCAGCGAACGAACTAGCGGCGGCAGGGGGACCCAGTACTTC	CASSERTSGGRGTQYF	.	TRBD2	TRBJ2-5	TRBV5-1	16
TGTGCCAGCAGCTTAGTTGGCGGGACTAGCACAGATACGCAGTATTTT	CASSLVGGTSTDTQYF	many	.	TRBJ2-3	TRBV11-2	16
TGTGCCAGCAGTTTAGGGCAGGGCTTTCCCGGGGAGCTGTTTTTT	CASSLGQGFPGELFF	.	.	TRBJ2-2	TRBV27	15
TGTGCCAGCAGTTTGGTGTACCAAGAGACCCAGTACTTC	CASSLVYQETQYF	.	.	TRBJ2-5	TRBV6-5	13
TGTGCCAGCAAAGGGTATCCAGAGACCCAGTACTTC	CASKGYPETQYF	.	.	TRBJ2-5	TRBV7-9	12
TGTGCCAGCAGCGTCCGGGACAGCGTCCTGGGCTACACCTTC	CASSVRDSVLGYTF	many	TRBD1	TRBJ1-2	TRBV9	14
TGTGCCAGCAGCGAACGGGGACGGCCCCAGCATTTT	CASSERGRPQHF	.	.	TRBJ1-5	TRBV7-2	12
TGTGCCAGCAGCCAAGATCGAGAAGCAGATACGCAGTATTTT	CASSQDREADTQYF	.	.	TRBJ2-3	TRBV4-2	14
TGTGCCAGCAGTTTAAACAGGGGAGTCACTGAAGCTTTCTTT	CASSLNRGVTEAFF	.	TRBD1	TRBJ1-1	TRBV28	14
TGCGCCAGCAGCCCGCCGCCGGGACAGGGGAATTACAATGAGCAGTTCTTC	CASSPPPGQGNYNEQFF	many	TRBD1	TRBJ2-1	TRBV4-1	17
TGTGCCAGCTCACAACAGTTCGGGACTAGCGGAGATACGCAGTATTTT	CASSQQFGTSGDTQYF	.	TRBD2	TRBJ2-3	TRBV18	16
TGTGCCAGCAGACCCTGGGAAGGATCCGGCCGGGGCTCTGGAAACACCATATATTTT	CASRPWEGSGRGSGNTIYF	.	.	TRBJ1-3	TRBV28	19
TGTGCCAGCACCTGGGGGGCCCTGTACCAAGAGACCCAGTACTTC	CASTWGALYQETQYF	.	.	TRBJ2-5	TRBV21-1	15
TGTGCCAGCAGGGGGACAGGGGCGATCTATGGCTACACCTTC	CASRGTGAIYGYTF	.	TRBD1	TRBJ1-2	TRBV2	14
TGCGCCAGCAGCTTGGTGGGTTTCCAAGAGACCCAGTACTTC	CASSLVGFQETQYF	.	.	TRBJ2-5	TRBV5-1	14
TGTGCCACCAGCATTACTAACTATGGCTACACCTTC	CATSITNYGYTF	few	.	TRBJ1-2	TRBV15	12
TGTGCCAACCACAACGGTCCACACTTTGGCTATGGCTACACCTTC	CANHNGPHFGYGYTF	.	.	TRBJ1-2	TRBV19	15
TGTGCCAGCAACCAGGGTATAGCAAACTATGGCTACACCTTC	CASNQGIANYGYTF	.	.	TRBJ1-2	TRBV7-9	14
TGTGCCAGCAGCGTGGGGACCAACCCCTCCTACGAGCAGTACTTC	CASSVGTNPSYEQYF	.	.	TRBJ2-7	TRBV9	15
TGTGCCATCCCCCTTCACGGGCGGGAATACGAGCAGTACTTC	CAIPLHGREYEQYF	.	.	TRBJ2-7	TRBV19	14
TGTGCCAGCTCCGGGAACACCGGGGAGCTGTTTTTT	CASSGNTGELFF	.	.	TRBJ2-2	TRBV2	12
TGTGCCAGCAGCTTACTGCGTGGAAATGAGCAGTTCTTC	CASSLLRGNEQFF	.	.	TRBJ2-1	TRBV7-2	13
TGTGCCAGTTCAGAGGGGGGAGGTTACAATGAGCAGTTCTTC	CASSEGGGYNEQFF	.	.	TRBJ2-1	TRBV19	14
TGCGCCAGCAGTCAACGCCGGCCCCAGCTGAACACTGAAGCTTTCTTT	CASSQRRPQLNTEAFF	.	.	TRBJ1-1	TRBV23-1	16
TGTGCCAGCAGTCCCTCCTGGGACAGGGAGAACACCGGGGAGCTGTTTTTT	CASSPSWDRENTGELFF	few	TRBD1	TRBJ2-2	TRBV28	17
TGTGCCAGCGCCGTAGCGGGAGGGGATGAGCAGTTCTTC	CASAVAGGDEQFF	.	TRBD2	TRBJ2-1	TRBV5-4	13
TGCGCCAGCAGCCAAGCCGGGACAGGTGTTAGAGACACTGAAGCTTTCTTT	CASSQAGTGVRDTEAFF	once	TRBD1	TRBJ1-1	TRBV4-1	17
TGTGCCAGCAGCGTTCTAGGGACAGGTTCCTACGAGCAGTACTTC	CASSVLGTGSYEQYF	.	TRBD1	TRBJ2-7	TRBV27	15